This TCR beta chain originates from a study of T cell responses to AZD1222 COVID-19 vaccine. Whole-study context: Pooling of second doses given at about 4 or about 12 weeks was done. The study's findings and limits: Along spike, vaccine-associated CD4 TCRs were found throughout, with dominance at 160-218 and 743-854. At study baseline, merely several AZD1222 recipients were seropositive. Most donors were white British and more were female, and clonal diversity was possibly underestimated.

The table came from immunoSEQ multiplex PCR; TCRdb's copy has only in-frame clones and leaves some out. The sample includes just under 100,000 clones, over 75% of them seen just once. Trimming left V 0 bases short and J 0 bases short, with 11 bases between. Germline V lookup: CDR1 SGHRS, CDR2 YFSETQ. The CDR3 is made up of 16 amino acids. On this clone itself: Its antigen remains unknown.

The source is an adult in good health. This rearrangement joins TRBV5-1 to TRBJ2-3; no clear D gene. The source material was peripheral blood, sampled on day 0 of AZD1222 vaccination. The DNA of the CDR3 is TGCGCCAGCAGCTTGGGGCCCCAGAGCAGCACAGATACGCAGTATTTT. Protein product: CASSLGPQSSTDTQYF.